This TCR beta chain derives from a study of cytomegalovirus exposure and HLA in healthy donors. General observations from the study: A later analysis found that most CMV-associated TCR beta chains appeared HLA-restricted. Sequencing depth across donors, presence/absence analyses assumed, was roughly uniform.

A note on this clone: Its antigen remains unidentified.

Trimming at V came to 2 bases and at J to 7 bases, leaving 7 bases not matched to a gene. The CDR3 is made up of 15 amino acids. Germline V gene lookup returns CDR1 MNHNS and CDR2 SASEGT. PCR involved 60 Vbeta and 13 Jbeta primers. Generated by immunoSEQ multiplex PCR, the TCRdb table keeps only in-frame clones and is missing some. This repertoire comprises over 80,000 clones; its ten largest clones make up more than 5.5%. The sequence was obtained from a girl aged 10 to 17 in good health and CMV-seropositive. The specimen sequenced was PBMCs. This sequence joins TRBV6-1 and TRBJ1-5, with 8 bases lining up with TRBD1. The CDR3 DNA reads TGTGCCAGCAGTGAACTGGACAGGGTAAGGCAGCCCCAGCATTTT. This translates into CASSELDRVRQPQHF.